The 14 T cell receptor beta chains given below trace back to one sample, sequenced in a study of radiation and T cells in renal cell carcinoma. Time point meaning: blood 4 weeks post-SBRT, at nephrectomy. Specified treatment: 15 Gy SBRT to primary tumor, nephrectomy 4 weeks later. Using immunoSEQ multiplex PCR, the repertoire was profiled, and TCRdb retains in-frame clones only, with some absent. The sample contains roughly 58,000 clones, about 80% of which appear only once. The sequenced sample was blood, obtained from a patient whose treatment included radiotherapy and nephrectomy. Receptors originate from a man in his fifties or sixties with renal cell carcinoma.

The CDR3 here is CASNSGATMNTEAFF. In DNA, the CDR3 is TGTGCCAGTAACTCGGGGGCCACCATGAACACTGAAGCTTTCTTT. The chain uses TRBV19 and TRBJ1-1; TRBD1 might be the D (6 bases). The CDR3 is made up of 15 amino acids. Germline CDR1 is LNHDA and CDR2 is SQIVND (reference sequence). V was pared by 7 bases and J by 0 bases, with 15 bases between. Full variable domain (missing parts from reference TRBV19 and TRBJ1-1): DGGITQSPKYLFRKEGQNVTLSCEQNLNHDAMYWYRQDPGQGLRLIYYSQIVNDFQKGDIAEGYSVSREKKESFPLTVTSAQKNPTAFYLCASNSGATMNTEAFFGQGTRLTVV.

The rearrangement uses TRBV6-1 and TRBJ1-2, with a possible D match to TRBD1 (5 bases). The CDR3 is 14 residues long. Germline assignment: CDR1 MNHNS and CDR2 SASEGT. The V and J ends lost 2 bases and 3 bases respectively, with 10 bases between them. In DNA form, the CDR3 reads TGTGCCAGCAGTGAAAGACAGACGCACTATGGCTACACCTTC. Translating it yields CASSERQTHYGYTF.

This clone was recorded only once. J is TRBJ2-2 and V is TRBV5-1, with no clear D. In germline, CDR1 is SGHRS, CDR2 YFSETQ. The CDR3 is 19 amino acids. V gave up 2 bases and J gave up 2 bases, with 22 bases separating them. DNA of the CDR3: TGCGCCAGCAGCTTAGTCCCTCTCCTAACTACTATCAACACCGGGGAGCTGTTTTTT. Encoded protein: CASSLVPLLTTINTGELFF.

This chain connects TRBV5-1 to TRBJ2-3; possible D gene TRBD1, 6 bases. The CDR3 runs 18 residues. The germline V and J ends were trimmed by 6 bases and 1 base, with 24 bases remaining between them. Germline CDR1 is SGHRS and CDR2 is YFSETQ. The CDR3 is CASIHGPQGDEGTDTQYF. In DNA, the CDR3 is TGCGCCAGCATCCACGGCCCACAGGGTGATGAAGGCACAGATACGCAGTATTTT.

The chain links TRBV6-5 to TRBJ1-2; D gene unclear. The V and J ends lost 0 bases and 4 bases respectively, with 9 bases between them. The CDR3 totals 14 residues. CDR1 and CDR2 from the germline V gene are MNHEY and SVGAGI. The CDR3: CASSYSGYGYGYTF. In DNA, the CDR3 is TGTGCCAGCAGTTACTCAGGGTATGGCTATGGCTACACCTTC.

The chain recombines TRBV9 with TRBJ2-2; no clear D. Deletions cut 6 bases from V and 7 bases from J, with 10 bases between. CDR1 SGDLS and CDR2 YYNGEE come from the germline V gene. The CDR3 runs 12 residues. DNA for the CDR3: TGTGCCAGCAATAAGGCTTTCGGGGAGCTGTTTTTT. Translated: CASNKAFGELFF.

The chain is built from TRBV9 and TRBJ2-1; no definite D call. Germline V CDR1 and CDR2: SGDLS, YYNGEE. The CDR3 is 12 amino acids. Trimming removed 3 bases from V and 8 bases from J, with 9 bases in between. This CDR3 is CASSATFDEQFF. CDR3 bases: TGTGCCAGCAGCGCAACATTCGATGAGCAGTTCTTC.

This clone appeared many times. The chain couples TRBV9 to TRBJ2-7; weak D call: TRBD2 (5 bases). Germline lookup yields CDR1 SGDLS and CDR2 YYNGEE. V was trimmed by 0 bases and J by 3 bases, leaving 16 bases between them. The CDR3 is 16 amino acids. CDR3 DNA: TGTGCCAGCAGCGTAGCGGACTCTCCACCAATCTACGAGCAGTACTTC. Protein: CASSVADSPPIYEQYF.

V usage is TRBV7-9 and J usage is TRBJ2-2, with D possibly matching TRBD1 (6 bases). There are 16 residues in the CDR3. The germline V and J ends were trimmed by 7 bases and 1 base, with 16 bases remaining between them. Germline assignment: CDR1 SEHNR and CDR2 FQNEAQ (reference sequence). The CDR3 bases are TGTGCCAGCATCCCAAGACGACAGGTGAACACCGGGGAGCTGTTTTTT. This codes for CASIPRRQVNTGELFF.

The chain employs TRBV30 and TRBJ1-2; D is undetermined. V lost 3 bases, J lost 2 bases, and 10 bases lay in between. The CDR3 contains 13 residues. Germline CDR1 and CDR2: GTSNPN and SVGIG (reference sequence). In DNA form, the CDR3 reads TGTGCCTGGAGCGAGGACGGGAACTATGGCTACACCTTC. Protein: CAWSEDGNYGYTF.

The J gene is TRBJ1-2, the V gene TRBV11-2; perhaps TRBD1 as D (5 bases). Per germline, CDR1 SGHAT and CDR2 FQNNGV. This CDR3 is built from 14 residues. V shed 1 base and J shed 8 bases, with 14 bases lying between them. The CDR3 DNA is TGTGCCAGCAGCTTAGTAGGGCAGGGAAACGGCTACACCTTC. It encodes CASSLVGQGNGYTF.

The chain employs TRBV30 and TRBJ1-5, with D unclear. Per the germline V gene, CDR1 is GTSNPN and CDR2 is SVGIG (reference sequence). CDR3 size: 14 residues. V was cut by 0 bases and J by 2 bases, with 8 bases left in between. The CDR3: CAWSVRRGNQPQHF. Written as DNA, the CDR3 is TGTGCCTGGAGTGTACGTAGGGGCAATCAGCCCCAGCATTTT.

This chain uses TRBV10-3 with TRBJ2-3; no clear D. V gave up 2 bases and J gave up 1 base, with 4 bases separating them. The germline gives CDR1 ENHRY, CDR2 SYGVKD. This CDR3 spans 13 amino acids. CDR3 residues: CAISEIGTDTQYF. CDR3 bases: TGTGCCATCAGTGAGATAGGCACAGATACGCAGTATTTT.

This clone was counted a few times. DNA for the CDR3: TGTGCCAGCAGCCTTGGACGGGCAACTAATGAAAAACTGTTTTTT. Translation: CASSLGRATNEKLFF. V and J are TRBV11-2 and TRBJ1-4, with unresolved D. Deletions cut 5 bases from V and 0 bases from J, with 10 bases between. Per germline, CDR1 SGHAT and CDR2 FQNNGV. The CDR3 spans 15 residues.